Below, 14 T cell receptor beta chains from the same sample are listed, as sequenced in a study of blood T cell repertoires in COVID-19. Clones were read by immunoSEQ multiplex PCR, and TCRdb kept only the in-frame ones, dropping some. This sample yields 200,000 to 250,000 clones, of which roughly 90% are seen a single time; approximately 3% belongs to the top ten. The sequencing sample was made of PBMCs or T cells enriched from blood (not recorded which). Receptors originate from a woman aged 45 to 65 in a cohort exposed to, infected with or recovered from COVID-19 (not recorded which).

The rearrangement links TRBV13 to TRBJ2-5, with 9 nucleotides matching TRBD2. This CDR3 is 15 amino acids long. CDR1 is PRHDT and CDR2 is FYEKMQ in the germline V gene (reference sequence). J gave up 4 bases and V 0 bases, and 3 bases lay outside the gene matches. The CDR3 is CASSLGQAGGETQYF. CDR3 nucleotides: TGTGCCAGCAGCTTAGGCCAAGCGGGGGGAGAGACCCAGTACTTC. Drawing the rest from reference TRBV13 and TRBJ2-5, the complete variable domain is AAGVIQSPRHLIKEKRETATLKCYPIPRHDTVYWYQQGPGQDPQFLISFYEKMQSDKGSIPDRFSAQQFSDYHSELNMSSLELGDSALYFCASSLGQAGGETQYFGPGTRLLVL.

CDR3 amino acids: CASTQTGANMNTEAFF. For the CDR3, the DNA is TGTGCCAGCACCCAGACAGGGGCGAACATGAACACTGAAGCTTTCTTT. The V gene is TRBV9, the J gene TRBJ1-1; 8 positions match TRBD1. CDR3 length: 16 amino acids. V shed 6 bases and J 0 bases; nucleotides not matched to a gene: 10. CDR1 SGDLS and CDR2 YYNGEE come from the germline V gene.

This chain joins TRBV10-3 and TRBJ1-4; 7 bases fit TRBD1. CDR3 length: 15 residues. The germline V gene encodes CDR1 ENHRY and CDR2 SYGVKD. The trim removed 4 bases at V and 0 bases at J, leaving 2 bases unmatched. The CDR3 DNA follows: TGTGCCATCAGTGCAGGGGGTTCAACTAATGAAAAACTGTTTTTT. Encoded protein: CAISAGGSTNEKLFF.

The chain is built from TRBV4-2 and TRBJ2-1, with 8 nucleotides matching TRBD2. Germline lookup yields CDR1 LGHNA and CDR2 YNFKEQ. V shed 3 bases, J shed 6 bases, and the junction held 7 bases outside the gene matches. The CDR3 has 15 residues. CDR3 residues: CASSQAGLETNEQFF. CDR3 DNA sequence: TGTGCCAGCAGCCAGGCGGGACTAGAAACCAATGAGCAGTTCTTC.

CDR3 sequence (DNA): TGTGCCAGCAGTCGCACCGACAGGGGTTACGAGCAGTACTTC. It is translated as CASSRTDRGYEQYF. The V and J genes are TRBV6-4 and TRBJ2-7; 8 bases fit TRBD1. CDR3 length: 14 residues. CDR1 MRHNA and CDR2 SNTAGT come from the germline V gene. With 5 bases clipped from V and 4 bases from J, the junction kept 7 bases outside the gene matches.

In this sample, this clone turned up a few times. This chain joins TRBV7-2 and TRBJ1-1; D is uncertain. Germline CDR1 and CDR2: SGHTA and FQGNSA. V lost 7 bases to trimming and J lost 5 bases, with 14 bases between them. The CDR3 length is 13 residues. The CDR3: CASTYGRRTEAFF. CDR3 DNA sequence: TGTGCCAGCACTTACGGAAGGCGGACTGAAGCTTTCTTT.

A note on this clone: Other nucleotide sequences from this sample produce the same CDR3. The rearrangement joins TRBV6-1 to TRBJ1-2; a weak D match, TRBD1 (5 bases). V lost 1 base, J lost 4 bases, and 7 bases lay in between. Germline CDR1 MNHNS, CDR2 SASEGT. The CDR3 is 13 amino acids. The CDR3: CASSEVTGYGYTF. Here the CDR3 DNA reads TGTGCCAGCAGTGAAGTTACAGGCTATGGCTACACCTTC.

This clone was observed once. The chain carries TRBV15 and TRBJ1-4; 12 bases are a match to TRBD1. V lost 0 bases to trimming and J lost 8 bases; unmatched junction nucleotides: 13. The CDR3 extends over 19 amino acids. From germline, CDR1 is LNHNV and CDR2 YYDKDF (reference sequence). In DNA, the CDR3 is TGTGCCACCAGCAGAGACCCCACCGGGACAGGGGGCATACGGGAAAAACTGTTTTTT. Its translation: CATSRDPTGTGGIREKLFF.

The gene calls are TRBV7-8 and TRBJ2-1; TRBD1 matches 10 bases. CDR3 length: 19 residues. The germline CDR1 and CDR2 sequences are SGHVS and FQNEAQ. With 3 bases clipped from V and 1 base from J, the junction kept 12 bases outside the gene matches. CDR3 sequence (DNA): TGTGCCAGCAGCTTGCGGGGGACAGGGGTAGTAAGGTCCTACAATGAGCAGTTCTTC. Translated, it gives CASSLRGTGVVRSYNEQFF.

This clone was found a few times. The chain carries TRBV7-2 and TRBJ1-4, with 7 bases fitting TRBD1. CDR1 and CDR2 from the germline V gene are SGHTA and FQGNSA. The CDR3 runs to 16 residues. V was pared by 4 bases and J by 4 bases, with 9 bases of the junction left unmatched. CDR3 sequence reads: CASSSRDRSYNEKLFF. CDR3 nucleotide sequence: TGTGCCAGCAGCTCTCGGGACAGATCTTATAATGAAAAACTGTTTTTT.

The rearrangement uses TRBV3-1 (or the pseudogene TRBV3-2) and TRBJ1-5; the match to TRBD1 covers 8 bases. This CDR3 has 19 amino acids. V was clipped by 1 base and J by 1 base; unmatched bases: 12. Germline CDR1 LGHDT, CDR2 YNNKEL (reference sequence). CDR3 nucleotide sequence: TGTGCCAGCAGCCAAGTCAAGGACAGGGTCGGTGAGAGCAATCAGCCCCAGCATTTT. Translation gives CASSQVKDRVGESNQPQHF.

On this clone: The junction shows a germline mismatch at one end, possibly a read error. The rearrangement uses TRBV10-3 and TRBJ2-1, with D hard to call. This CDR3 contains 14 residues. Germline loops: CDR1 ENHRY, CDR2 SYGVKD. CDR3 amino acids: CAISESESYHEQFF. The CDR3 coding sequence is TGTGCCATCAGTGAGTCGGAGAGCTACCATGAGCAGTTCTTC.

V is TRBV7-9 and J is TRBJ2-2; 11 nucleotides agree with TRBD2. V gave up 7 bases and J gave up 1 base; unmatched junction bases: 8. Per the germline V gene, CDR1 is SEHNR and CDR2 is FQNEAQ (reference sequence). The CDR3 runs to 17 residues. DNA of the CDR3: TGTGCCAGCACCCCCCCCCTAGCGGGGGGGAACACCGGGGAGCTGTTTTTT. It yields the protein CASTPPLAGGNTGELFF.

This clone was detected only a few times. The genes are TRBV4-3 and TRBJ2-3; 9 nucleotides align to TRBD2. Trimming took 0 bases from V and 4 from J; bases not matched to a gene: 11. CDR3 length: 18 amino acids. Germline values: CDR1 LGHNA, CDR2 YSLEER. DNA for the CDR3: TGCGCCAGCAGCCAAGATAGTCTCCTAGCGGGGATCGCAGATACGCAGTATTTT. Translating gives CASSQDSLLAGIADTQYF.